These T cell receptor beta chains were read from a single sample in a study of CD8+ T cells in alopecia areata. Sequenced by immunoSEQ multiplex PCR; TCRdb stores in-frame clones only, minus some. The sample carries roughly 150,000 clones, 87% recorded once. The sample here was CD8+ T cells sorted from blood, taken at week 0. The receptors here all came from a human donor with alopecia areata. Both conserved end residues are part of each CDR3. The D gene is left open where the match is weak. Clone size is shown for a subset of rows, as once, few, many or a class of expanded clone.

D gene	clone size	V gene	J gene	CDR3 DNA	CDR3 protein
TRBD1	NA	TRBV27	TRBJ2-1	TGTGCCAGCACCGTAGACAGGGACGATGAGCAGTTCTTC	CASTVDRDDEQFF
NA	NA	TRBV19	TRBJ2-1	TGTGCCAGTAGTTCGCCCGCGGTGTCCTACAATGAGCAGTTCTTC	CASSSPAVSYNEQFF
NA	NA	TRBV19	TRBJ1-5	TGTGCCAGTAGCTCCGGGACGGCTAGCAATCAGCCCCAGCATTTT	CASSSGTASNQPQHF
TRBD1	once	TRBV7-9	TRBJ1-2	TGTGCCAGCAGCTCGCCCGCCACAGGGGAGGAAGGCTACACCTTC	CASSSPATGEEGYTF
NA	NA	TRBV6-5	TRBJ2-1	TGTGCCAGCAGTTACGGTCTAGGGAATGAGCAGTTCTTC	CASSYGLGNEQFF
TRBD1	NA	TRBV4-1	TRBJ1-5	TGCGCCAGCAGCGGACAGGGGGTAAATCAGCCCCAGCATTTT	CASSGQGVNQPQHF
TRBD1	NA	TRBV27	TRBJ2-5	TGTGCCAGCAGCCGGACAGGGGTGGAGACCCAGTACTTC	CASSRTGVETQYF
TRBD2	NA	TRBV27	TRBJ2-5	TGTGCCAGCAGTTTATACCGGCTAGCGGGAGTAGAGACCCAGTACTTC	CASSLYRLAGVETQYF
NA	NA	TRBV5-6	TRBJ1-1	TGTGCCAGCAATTACGGTGCCTCGGGGACTGAAGCTTTCTTT	CASNYGASGTEAFF
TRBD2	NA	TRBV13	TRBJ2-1	TGTGCCAGCAGCTTAGGCCTAGCGGGGGAACGTGAGCAGTTCTTC	CASSLGLAGEREQFF
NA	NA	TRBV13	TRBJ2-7	TGTGCCAGCAGCTCTCGCGGCGAGCACGAGCAGTACTTC	CASSSRGEHEQYF
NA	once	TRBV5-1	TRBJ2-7	TGCGCCAGCAGCCACCAGGTGGGCGAGCAGTACTTC	CASSHQVGEQYF
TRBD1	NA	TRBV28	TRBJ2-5	TGTGCCAGCAGAGAGGGACAGGGGACGAAAGAGACCCAGTACTTC	CASREGQGTKETQYF
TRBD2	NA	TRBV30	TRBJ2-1	TGTGCCTGGAGTGTAGGGCTAGCGGGGTACAATGAGCAGTTCTTC	CAWSVGLAGYNEQFF
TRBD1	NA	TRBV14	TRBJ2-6	TGTGCCAGCAGCCCACAGGGGCCTCTCCCTTTCTCTGGGGCCAACGTCCTGACTTTC	CASSPQGPLPFSGANVLTF
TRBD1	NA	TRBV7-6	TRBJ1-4	TGTGCCAGCAGCTCCTCGACAGGGTGGGCCGAAAAACTGTTTTTT	CASSSSTGWAEKLFF
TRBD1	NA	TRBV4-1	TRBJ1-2	TGCGCCAGCAGCCAAGACAGGGGGATGGATGGCTACACCTTC	CASSQDRGMDGYTF
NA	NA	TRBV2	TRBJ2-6	TGTGCCAGCAGAGTCTCTGGGGCCAACGTCCTGACTTTC	CASRVSGANVLTF
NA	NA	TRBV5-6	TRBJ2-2	TGTGCCAGCAGCGCAGCGAACACCGGGGAGCTGTTTTTT	CASSAANTGELFF
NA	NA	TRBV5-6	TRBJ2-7	TGTGCCAGCAGCTTGAGGAACAGCTACGAGCAGTACTTC	CASSLRNSYEQYF
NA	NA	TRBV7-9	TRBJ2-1	TGTGCCAGCAGCTCTGACTTGCGCAATGAGCAGTTCTTC	CASSSDLRNEQFF
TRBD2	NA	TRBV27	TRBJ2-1	TGTGCCAGCAGTTTTGATGCGGGAGGGAGTAATGAGCAGTTCTTC	CASSFDAGGSNEQFF
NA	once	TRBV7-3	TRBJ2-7	TGTGCCAGCAGCCCATTCGGGGGCTACGAGCAGTACTTC	CASSPFGGYEQYF
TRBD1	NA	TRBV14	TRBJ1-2	TGTGCCAGCAGCCAATCCTGGACAGGCGTCGACTATGGCTACACCTTC	CASSQSWTGVDYGYTF
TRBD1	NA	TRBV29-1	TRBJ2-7	TGCAGCGTACGAACCAAGACAGGGACCATGGGCGAGCAGTACTTC	CSVRTKTGTMGEQYF
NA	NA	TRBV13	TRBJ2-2	TGTGCCAGCAGCTTAGAGGGATACACCGGGGAGCTGTTTTTT	CASSLEGYTGELFF
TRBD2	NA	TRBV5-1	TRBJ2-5	TGCGCCAGCAGCTTGTGGCCTAGCGGCGAAGAGACCCAGTACTTC	CASSLWPSGEETQYF
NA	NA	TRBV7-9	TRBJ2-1	TGTGCCAGCAGCTACATTGGCGATGAGCAGTTCTTC	CASSYIGDEQFF
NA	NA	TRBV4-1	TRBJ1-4	TGCGCCAGCAGCCAAGCGGACCGGGAAAGCGAAAAACTGTTTTTT	CASSQADRESEKLFF
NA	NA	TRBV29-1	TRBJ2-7	TGCAGCATCCTTCAGGGGACCTACGAGCAGTACTTC	CSILQGTYEQYF
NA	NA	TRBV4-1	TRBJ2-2	TGCGCCAGCAGCCAACCCGGGGAGCTGTTTTTT	CASSQPGELFF
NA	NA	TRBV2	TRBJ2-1	TGTGCCAGCATGGGGCCCCGGAGGGATGAGCAGTTCTTC	CASMGPRRDEQFF
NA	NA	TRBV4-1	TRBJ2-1	TGCGCCAGCAGCCAAGGGGGACCAAACTCCTACAATGAGCAGTTCTTC	CASSQGGPNSYNEQFF
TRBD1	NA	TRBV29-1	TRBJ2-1	TGCAGCTACCCGGACAGGGACGGGCGCAATGAGCAGTTCTTC	CSYPDRDGRNEQFF
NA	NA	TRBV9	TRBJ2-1	TGTGCCAGCAGCCTCCACTACAATGAGCAGTTCTTC	CASSLHYNEQFF